This TCR beta chain was recovered during a study of cytomegalovirus exposure and HLA in healthy donors. General study results and limits: Later analysis demonstrated an association between a missense DCLRE1C variant and TCR beta V- and J-gene trimming. Some TCR beta chains (roughly 150 of them) were listed as cytomegalovirus-associated. It was reported that the classifier diagnosed cytomegalovirus status with high specificity and sensitivity in both the original and validation cohorts.

The CDR3 is 14 residues long. Germline trimming cut 1 base from V and 10 bases from J; bases unmatched to any gene: 7. Germline CDR1 reads SGHVS; CDR2 reads FQNEAQ. With regard to this clone: Its antigen is unidentified.

The study ran its PCR with 60 Vbeta and 13 Jbeta primers. This table comes from immunoSEQ multiplex PCR, and its TCRdb copy is limited to in-frame clones, with some not included. Of tens of thousands of clones in the sample, around 80% were seen once. Unrecorded immune exposure was likely among donors, who were nominally healthy when sampled. The rearrangement uses TRBV7-8 and TRBJ2-1, with 7 positions matching TRBD2. The sequenced sample was PBMCs. The origin of this receptor is a man between 25 and 39 years old in good health and CMV-seronegative. The CDR3 coding sequence is TGTGCCAGCAGCTTAGTGGGCGGACTAGAGGAGCAGTTCTTC. Amino acids: CASSLVGGLEEQFF.